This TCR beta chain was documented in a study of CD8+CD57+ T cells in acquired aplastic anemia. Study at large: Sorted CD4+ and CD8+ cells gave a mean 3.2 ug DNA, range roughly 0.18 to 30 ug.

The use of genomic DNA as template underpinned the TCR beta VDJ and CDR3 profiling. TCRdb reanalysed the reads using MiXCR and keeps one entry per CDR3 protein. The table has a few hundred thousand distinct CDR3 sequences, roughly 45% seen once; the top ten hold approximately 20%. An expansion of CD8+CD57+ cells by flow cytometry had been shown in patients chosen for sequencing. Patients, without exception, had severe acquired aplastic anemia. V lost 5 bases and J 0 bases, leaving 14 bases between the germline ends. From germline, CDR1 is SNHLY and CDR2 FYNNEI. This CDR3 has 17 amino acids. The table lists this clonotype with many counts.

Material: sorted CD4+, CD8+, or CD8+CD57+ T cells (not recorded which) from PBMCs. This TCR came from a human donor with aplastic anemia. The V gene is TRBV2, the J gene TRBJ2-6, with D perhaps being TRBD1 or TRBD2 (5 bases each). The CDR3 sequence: CASSPTGRHSGANVLTF. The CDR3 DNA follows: TGTGCCAGCAGTCCTACGGGACGCCACTCTGGGGCCAACGTCCTGACTTTC.